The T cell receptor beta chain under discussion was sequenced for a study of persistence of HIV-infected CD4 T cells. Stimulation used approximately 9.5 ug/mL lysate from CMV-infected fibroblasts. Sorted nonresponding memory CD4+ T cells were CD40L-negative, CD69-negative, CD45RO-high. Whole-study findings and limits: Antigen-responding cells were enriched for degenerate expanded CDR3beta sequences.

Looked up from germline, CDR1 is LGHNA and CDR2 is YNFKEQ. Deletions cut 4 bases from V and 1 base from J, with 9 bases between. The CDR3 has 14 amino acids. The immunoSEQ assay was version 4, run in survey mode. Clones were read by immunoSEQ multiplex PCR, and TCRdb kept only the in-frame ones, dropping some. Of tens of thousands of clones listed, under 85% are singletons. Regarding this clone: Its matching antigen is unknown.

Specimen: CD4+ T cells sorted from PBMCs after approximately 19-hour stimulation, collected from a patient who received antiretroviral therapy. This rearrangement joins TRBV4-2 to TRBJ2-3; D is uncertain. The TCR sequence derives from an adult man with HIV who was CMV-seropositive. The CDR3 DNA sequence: TGTGCCAGCAGCCCGTCTGGAGGCACAGATACGCAGTATTTT. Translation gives CASSPSGGTDTQYF.